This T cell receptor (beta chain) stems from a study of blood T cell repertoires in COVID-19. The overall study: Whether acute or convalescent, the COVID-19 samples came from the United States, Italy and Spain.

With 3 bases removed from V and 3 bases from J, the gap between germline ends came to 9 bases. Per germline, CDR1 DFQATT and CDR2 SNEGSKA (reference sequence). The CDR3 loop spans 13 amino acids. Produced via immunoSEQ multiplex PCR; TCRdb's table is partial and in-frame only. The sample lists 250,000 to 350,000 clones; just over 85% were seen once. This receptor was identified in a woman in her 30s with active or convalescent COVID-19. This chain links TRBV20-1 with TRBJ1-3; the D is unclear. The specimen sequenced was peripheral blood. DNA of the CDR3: TGCAGTGCTAGTGAGGGCTTTGGAAACACCATATATTTT. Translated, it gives CSASEGFGNTIYF.